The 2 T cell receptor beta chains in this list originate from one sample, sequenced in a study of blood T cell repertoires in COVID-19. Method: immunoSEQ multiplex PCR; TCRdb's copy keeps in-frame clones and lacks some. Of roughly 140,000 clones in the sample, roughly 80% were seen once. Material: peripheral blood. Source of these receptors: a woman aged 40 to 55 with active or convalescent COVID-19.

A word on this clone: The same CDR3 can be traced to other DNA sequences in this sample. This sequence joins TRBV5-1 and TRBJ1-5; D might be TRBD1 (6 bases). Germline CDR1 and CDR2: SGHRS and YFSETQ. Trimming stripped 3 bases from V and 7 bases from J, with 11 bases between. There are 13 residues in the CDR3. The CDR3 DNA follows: TGCGCCAGCAGCTCAGGGGTCGACCAGCCCCAGCATTTT. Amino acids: CASSSGVDQPQHF.

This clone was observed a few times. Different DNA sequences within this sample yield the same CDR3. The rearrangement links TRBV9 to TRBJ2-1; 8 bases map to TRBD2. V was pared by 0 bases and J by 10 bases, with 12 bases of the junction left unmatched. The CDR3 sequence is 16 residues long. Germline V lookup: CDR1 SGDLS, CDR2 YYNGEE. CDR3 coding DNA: TGTGCCAGCAGCGTAGCTGACTCGGGGGGGTGGGGGGAGCAGTTCTTC. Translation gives CASSVADSGGWGEQFF.